This section outlines one T cell receptor beta chain sequence together with its context. MiXCR, run by TCRdb on the 5' RACE reads, gives a single entry per CDR3 protein. The sample carries around 480,000 distinct CDR3 sequences, approximately 14% recorded once. Trimming removed 0 bases at V and 8 bases at J, with 9 bases between. This CDR3 has 13 amino acids. From germline, CDR1 is SGHRS and CDR2 YFSETQ. The record originates from a study of identical twins. The sample was also linked to a second study, of yellow fever vaccine responses in identical twins.

The receptor's source is a woman in her late teens or twenties in good health. Sequenced input: CD4+ T cells sorted from blood. V and J are TRBV5-1 and TRBJ2-1, with a possible D match to TRBD1 (5 bases). The CDR3 nucleotides read TGCGCCAGCAGCTTGGCAGGGTTCGATGAGCAGTTCTTC. Protein sequence: CASSLAGFDEQFF.